This TCR beta chain was observed in a study of technical replicates of blood from a handful of donors. Method: immunoSEQ multiplex PCR; TCRdb's copy keeps in-frame clones and lacks some. In the table there are tens of thousands of clones, roughly 95% of which are singletons. CDR3 length equals 15 residues. Germline V gene lookup returns CDR1 MNHEY and CDR2 SMNVEV (reference sequence). Trimming left V 2 bases short and J 9 bases short, with 14 bases between. The source is a human donor in good health. The sample comprised T cells isolated from PBMCs. This chain joins TRBV27 and TRBJ1-6, with D unclear. CDR3 region: CASSLNGLLGSPLHF. The CDR3, as DNA: TGTGCCAGCAGTTTAAATGGCCTTCTTGGTTCACCCCTCCACTTT.